Shown below are 24 T cell receptor beta chains from a single sample sequenced in a study of early T cells in non-severe SARS-CoV-2 infection. Each CDR3 protein is one row after TCRdb ran MiXCR on the 5' RACE reads. The sample has roughly 100,000 distinct CDR3 sequences; 14% are singletons. The sample consisted of whole blood. Receptors originate from an adult who was a healthcare worker with PCR-confirmed SARS-CoV-2 infection or an uninfected control (not recorded which).

In its sample, this clonotype was seen many times. The CDR3 sequence: CASSDGTNRYEQYF. CDR3 in DNA: TGTGCCAGCAGCGACGGGACTAATCGCTACGAGCAGTACTTC. This rearrangement joins TRBV5-5 to TRBJ2-7; the match to TRBD2 covers 7 bases. The CDR3 loop spans 14 amino acids. Germline CDR1 is SGHKS and CDR2 is YYEKEE (reference sequence). V lost 4 bases and J lost 3; bases outside the gene matches: 7.

V and J are TRBV7-9 and TRBJ2-1; 11 bases line up with TRBD2. The CDR3 loop spans 14 amino acids. CDR1 SEHNR and CDR2 FQNEAQ come from the germline V gene (reference sequence). The trim removed 3 bases at V and 8 bases at J, leaving 3 bases unmatched. The DNA of the CDR3 is TGTGCCAGCAGCTTTGGGACTAGCGGAGATGAGCAGTTCTTC. Encoded protein: CASSFGTSGDEQFF.

This clonotype was counted a few times. The chain couples TRBV7-3 to TRBJ2-1; 7 bases agree with TRBD1. This CDR3 spans 13 amino acids. The germline V gene encodes CDR1 SGHTA and CDR2 FQGTGA. Germline trimming cut 5 bases from V and 4 bases from J; bases unmatched to any gene: 2. CDR3 in DNA: TGTGCCAGCAGCCCACAGGGGTACAATGAGCAGTTCTTC. Amino acid sequence: CASSPQGYNEQFF.

This clonotype was picked up a small number of times. The chain joins TRBV12-3 or TRBV12-4 to TRBJ2-5, with 8 bases identical to TRBD1. The CDR3 has 16 residues. The junction had 9 bases not matched to a gene; V was cut back by 2 bases and J by 4 bases. CDR3 sequence (DNA): TGTGCCAGCAGTTTATCGTCGGACAGGGCCCCAGAGACCCAGTACTTC. It specifies CASSLSSDRAPETQYF.

Notes on this clonotype: Here the CDR3 omits its conserved ending phenylalanine or tryptophan, so a read error is the likely source. The V call is TRBV28, the J call TRBJ2-7, with D tentatively TRBD1 (6 bases). V was pared by 8 bases and J by 3 bases, with 20 bases between. The CDR3 has 15 residues. Per germline, CDR1 MDHEN and CDR2 SYDVKM. The CDR3 region is CASVPRGGIRYEQYS. CDR3 DNA sequence: TGTGCCAGCGTGCCTAGAGGGGGAATCCGCTACGAGCAGTACTCC.

The table lists this clonotype with many counts. The rearrangement joins TRBV20-1 to TRBJ2-1; TRBD2 aligns across 15 bases. Per germline, CDR1 DFQATT and CDR2 SNEGSKA (reference sequence). V shed 4 bases, J shed 6 bases, and the junction held 16 bases outside the gene matches. This CDR3 has 19 amino acids. The DNA for the CDR3 is TGCAGTGCTATAATATCGGGACTAGCGGGGGGAAGCTTTGTCAATGAGCAGTTCTTC. This codes for CSAIISGLAGGSFVNEQFF.

The CDR3 loop is CASTLVRTAGNSPLHF. DNA of the CDR3: TGTGCCAGCACCCTAGTAAGGACCGCGGGGAATTCACCCCTCCACTTT. The V and J genes are TRBV6-5 and TRBJ1-6; D ambiguous. Trimming took 7 bases from V and 7 from J, leaving 20 bases between them. There are 16 residues in the CDR3. Germline V CDR1 and CDR2: MNHEY, SVGAGI.

This clonotype was seen a few times. The chain carries TRBV9 and TRBJ2-1; 7 nucleotides agree with TRBD1. Germline CDR1 and CDR2: SGDLS and YYNGEE. The CDR3 is made up of 16 amino acids. Trimming took 3 bases from V and 2 from J; bases not matched to a gene: 8. The CDR3 DNA reads TGTGCCAGCAGCGCGACGACAGGGAGAACCTACAATGAGCAGTTCTTC. This codes for CASSATTGRTYNEQFF.

At least ten counts were recorded for this clonotype. This chain links TRBV11-2 with TRBJ1-1; unclear D gene. The CDR3 is made up of 12 amino acids. Germline V gives CDR1 SGHAT, CDR2 FQNNGV. V was clipped by 0 bases and J by 8 bases, with 7 bases between them. CDR3 bases: TGTGCCAGCAGCTTAGAAGCGAGAGAAGCTTTCTTT. Its translation is CASSLEAREAFF.

The gene calls are TRBV28 and TRBJ2-7; 12 nucleotides align to TRBD2. Unmatched junction bases numbered 11, after V lost 8 bases and J lost 3 bases. The CDR3 totals 16 residues. Germline lookup yields CDR1 MDHEN and CDR2 SYDVKM. The CDR3 region is CASGLTSGGSVYEQYF. The CDR3 DNA is TGTGCCAGCGGATTGACTAGCGGGGGTTCTGTCTACGAGCAGTACTTC.

This clonotype has just a few counts. The rearrangement joins TRBV5-1 to TRBJ2-2; perhaps D is TRBD1 or TRBD2 (5 bases each). The V end lost 4 bases, the J end lost 4 bases, and 11 bases lay between the germline ends. This CDR3 comprises 14 residues. Germline assignment: CDR1 SGHRS and CDR2 YFSETQ. The CDR3 coding sequence is TGCGCCAGCAGCACGGGACCATCCACCGGGGAGCTGTTTTTT. Its translation is CASSTGPSTGELFF.

This clonotype appeared a few times. The rearrangement links TRBV28 to TRBJ2-7, with 7 bases fitting TRBD2. The CDR3 loop spans 15 amino acids. Trimming removed 5 bases from V and 3 bases from J; junction bases left unmatched: 10. Germline assignment: CDR1 MDHEN and CDR2 SYDVKM. In DNA form, the CDR3 reads TGTGCCAGCAGTACCGATGTGGGGGGGGACTACGAGCAGTACTTC. Its translation is CASSTDVGGDYEQYF.

The chain carries TRBV27 and TRBJ2-7; 8 nucleotides match TRBD1. The V segment lost 2 bases and the J segment 4 bases; nucleotides outside the gene matches: 7. CDR1 is MNHEY, CDR2 SMNVEV, per germline (reference sequence). The CDR3 consists of 15 residues. The CDR3 DNA reads TGTGCCAGCAGTTTAGGGGTCAGGGGGCCATACGAGCAGTACTTC. It is translated as CASSLGVRGPYEQYF.

This clonotype has more than one count but fewer than ten. This chain uses TRBV4-1 with TRBJ2-1, with TRBD2 matching 8 bases. CDR1 MGHRA and CDR2 YSYEKL come from the germline V gene. This CDR3 has 14 amino acids. The V and J ends lost 4 bases and 8 bases, in that order; junction bases with no gene match: 7. The CDR3 DNA follows: TGCGCCAGCAGCCCGTTGCGGGGGGCCGATGAGCAGTTCTTC. Residues: CASSPLRGADEQFF.

The CDR3 DNA is TGTGCCAGCAGCTTTGAGCGGGGCGGCCACAATGAGCAGTTCTTC. It yields the protein CASSFERGGHNEQFF. This sequence joins TRBV11-2 and TRBJ2-1, with TRBD2 matching 7 bases. CDR3 length: 15 residues. Trimming cost V 3 bases and J 5 bases; bases outside gene matches: 7. Germline values: CDR1 SGHAT, CDR2 FQNNGV. The full variable domain, rest sourced from reference TRBV11-2 and TRBJ2-1, is EAGVAQSPRYKIIEKRQSVAFWCNPISGHATLYWYQQILGQGPKLLIQFQNNGVVDDSQLPKDRFSAERLKGVDSTLKIQPAKLEDSAVYLCASSFERGGHNEQFFGPGTRLTVL.

This rearrangement joins TRBV6-2 or TRBV6-3 to TRBJ2-1; D gene uncertain. CDR3 length: 14 residues. V lost 2 bases and J 9 bases, leaving 14 bases between the germline ends. The germline gives CDR1 MNHEY, CDR2 SVGEGT. The CDR3 spells CASSYPRSVGEQFF. The CDR3 bases are TGTGCCAGCAGTTACCCCAGATCCGTGGGTGAGCAGTTCTTC.

This clonotype was seen a handful of times. The rearrangement joins TRBV12-5 to TRBJ1-4; 8 positions agree with TRBD1. There are 16 residues in the CDR3. J lost 8 bases, V lost 5 bases, and 13 bases had no gene match. The V gene's germline CDR1 is LGHNT and CDR2 FRNRAP. The CDR3 is CASGLLQGALEEKLFF. The CDR3 DNA sequence: TGTGCTAGTGGTCTTCTGCAGGGGGCGCTTGAGGAAAAACTGTTTTTT.

V usage is TRBV4-3 and J usage is TRBJ1-6; 11 nucleotides align to TRBD1. The V segment lost 3 bases and the J segment 12 bases; nucleotides outside the gene matches: 4. Germline-derived CDR1 and CDR2 are LGHNA and YSLEER. This CDR3 is 14 amino acids long. CDR3 sequence (DNA): TGCGCCAGCAGCCACCGGACAGGGGGCAAACCCCTCCACTTT. Translation: CASSHRTGGKPLHF.

This clonotype was counted a few times. The chain couples TRBV11-3 to TRBJ2-3; no reliable D call. The germline CDR1 and CDR2 sequences are SGHNT and YENEEA. V lost 5 bases and J 2 bases, leaving 17 bases between the germline ends. There are 16 residues in the CDR3. CDR3 nucleotide sequence: TGTGCCAGCAGCCCCGCCCCCCCCTCAGTCACAGATACGCAGTATTTT. This encodes CASSPAPPSVTDTQYF.

This clonotype occurred many times. The CDR3 DNA follows: TGCAGTGCTTCAGAGACAGCTGGAAACACCATATATTTT. Translated, it gives CSASETAGNTIYF. The chain uses TRBV20-1 and TRBJ1-3; possibly TRBD1 for D (5 bases). This CDR3 is 13 amino acids long. Germline CDR1 and CDR2: DFQATT and SNEGSKA (reference sequence). V was shortened by 5 bases and J by 2 bases, with 10 bases between the two germline ends.

V and J are TRBV10-3 and TRBJ2-2; 9 nucleotides match TRBD1. Unmatched junction bases numbered 2, after V lost 2 bases and J lost 4 bases. CDR1 is ENHRY, CDR2 SYGVKD, per germline. This CDR3 is built from 15 residues. CDR3 bases: TGTGCCATCAGTGAGGCGGGACAGGGCACCGGGGAGCTGTTTTTT. It codes for CAISEAGQGTGELFF.

There are many counts of this clonotype. The chain employs TRBV29-1 and TRBJ2-3; 10 bases agree with TRBD2. The CDR3 is 14 amino acids. Looked up from germline, CDR1 is SQVTM and CDR2 is ANQGSEA. Trimming removed 4 bases from V and 5 bases from J; junction bases left unmatched: 6. CDR3 DNA: TGCAGCGTTGCCCTAGCGGGGGCTCTAGATACGCAGTATTTT. It specifies CSVALAGALDTQYF.

This clonotype has more than one count but fewer than ten. The chain couples TRBV6-1 to TRBJ1-5, with D possibly TRBD1 on 6 matching bases. Trimming cost V 7 bases and J 0 bases, with 22 bases left between them. Germline CDR1 is MNHNS and CDR2 is SASEGT. There are 18 residues in the CDR3. The CDR3 region is CASILLQRGRLSNQPQHF. In DNA form, the CDR3 reads TGTGCCAGCATTCTACTACAGCGGGGGCGCCTTAGCAATCAGCCCCAGCATTTT.

This clonotype appeared many times. The chain recombines TRBV6-5 with TRBJ1-5; TRBD1 might be the D (5 bases). There are 13 residues in the CDR3. Trimming left V 2 bases short and J 9 bases short, with 11 bases between. CDR1 is MNHEY, CDR2 SVGAGI, per germline. The CDR3 coding sequence is TGTGCCAGCAGTTACGGGGCTGGTGGGCCCCAGCATTTT. Translating it yields CASSYGAGGPQHF.